These 20 T cell receptor beta chains were sequenced from one sample in a study of shared clonotypes between healthy human individuals. The assay was immunoSEQ multiplex PCR, and TCRdb's table has in-frame clones only and misses some. The repertoire holds fewer than 650,000 clones, 60% to 85% seen once, with under 15% in the top ten. The source material was PBMCs. Source of these receptors: a woman in her thirties or forties in good health. Some clones in this sample may be carry-over from other donors' samples.

V and J are TRBV6-6 and TRBJ2-3; a possible D gene is TRBD2 (5 bases). Germline CDR1 and CDR2: MNHNY and SVGAGI (reference sequence). The CDR3 loop spans 13 amino acids. Trimming took off 5 bases at V and 6 bases at J, with 12 bases between the two ends. The CDR3: CASSQSTGDTQYF. CDR3 nucleotides: TGTGCCAGCAGTCAGTCTACGGGGGATACGCAGTATTTT.

The chain has TRBV18 and TRBJ1-5, with TRBD1 as a possible D gene (6 bases). V lost 2 bases and J 7 bases, leaving 12 bases between the germline ends. The length of the CDR3 is 14 residues. Germline CDR1 reads KGHSH; CDR2 reads LQKENI. CDR3 residues: CASSPMGAGQPQHF. Written as DNA, the CDR3 is TGTGCCAGCTCACCAATGGGGGCAGGACAGCCCCAGCATTTT.

About this clone itself: The identical CDR3 is also encoded by other nucleotide sequences in the sample. The CDR3 coding sequence is TGTGCCAGCAGCTTTAGCGGGAGTATCGCAGATACGCAGTATTTT. Its protein is CASSFSGSIADTQYF. The rearrangement joins TRBV7-9 to TRBJ2-3; 9 positions match TRBD2. Per the germline V gene, CDR1 is SEHNR and CDR2 is FQNEAQ (reference sequence). The length of the CDR3 is 15 residues. The trim removed 3 bases at V and 4 bases at J, leaving 5 bases unmatched.

In its sample, this clone was seen once. A far more abundant clone sits one base away, making this likely a read error. The chain employs TRBV30 and TRBJ1-3, with no clear D. The CDR3 runs to 14 residues. CDR1 is GTSNPN and CDR2 is SVGIG in the germline V gene (reference sequence). Trimming removed 3 bases from V and 3 bases from J, with 12 bases in between. CDR3 in DNA: TGTGCCTGGAGATCACGGGGATTTGGAAACACCATATATTTT. Amino acids: CAWRSRGFGNTIYF.

This sequence joins TRBV5-4 and TRBJ2-3; D remains unclear. The V end lost 3 bases, the J end lost 5 bases, and 10 bases lay between the germline ends. Germline CDR1 is SGHNT and CDR2 is YYREEE (reference sequence). This CDR3 comprises 13 residues. The CDR3 DNA sequence: TGTGCCAGCAGCTCGACATATAGAGATACGCAGTATTTT. Translated, it gives CASSSTYRDTQYF. The variable domain in full, completed from reference TRBV5-4 and TRBJ2-3, reads ETGVTQSPTHLIKTRGQQVTLRCSSQSGHNTVSWYQQALGQGPQFIFQYYREEENGRGNFPPRFSGLQFPNYSSELNVNALELDDSALYLCASSSTYRDTQYFGPGTRLTVL.

This clone was seen a single time. V gene TRBV5-1 combines with J gene TRBJ2-7; D remains unclear. The CDR3 covers 13 residues. Germline V gene data show CDR1 as SGHRS and CDR2 as YFSETQ. V was trimmed by 2 bases and J by 6 bases, leaving 12 bases between them. The CDR3 region is CASSLEAGVEQYF. The CDR3 DNA follows: TGCGCCAGCAGCTTAGAAGCCGGCGTCGAGCAGTACTTC. Looking up the rest from reference TRBV5-1 and TRBJ2-7 gives the full variable domain: KAGVTQTPRYLIKTRGQQVTLSCSPISGHRSVSWYQQTPGQGLQFLFEYFSETQRNKGNFPGRFSGRQFSNSRSEMNVSTLELGDSALYLCASSLEAGVEQYFGPGTRLTVT.

This clone was recorded once. The chain uses TRBV28 and TRBJ2-7; D remains unclear. The CDR3 is made up of 14 amino acids. The germline gives CDR1 MDHEN, CDR2 SYDVKM. With 8 bases removed from V and 1 base from J, the gap between germline ends came to 15 bases. CDR3 region: CASGESGWSYEQYF. CDR3 DNA sequence: TGTGCCAGCGGAGAGAGTGGATGGTCCTACGAGCAGTACTTC.

This clone was detected only once. The chain employs TRBV21-1 and TRBJ1-5; TRBD1 is the table's D call and was not checked against the DNA. TRBV21-1 is designated a pseudogene. This CDR3 is 16 amino acids long. The DNA for the CDR3 is TGTGCCAGCAGCAAAGGGCAGGGGTTGAGCAATCAGCCCCAGCATTTT. Translating it yields CASSKGQGLSNQPQHF.

This clone has just one count. This chain joins TRBV19 and TRBJ2-5, with 8 bases lining up with TRBD2. CDR1 is LNHDA, CDR2 SQIVND, per germline (reference sequence). The CDR3 length is 14 residues. The ends lost 3 bases at V and 5 bases at J; junction bases unmatched: 5. The CDR3 sequence is CASSMAGGTETQYF. The CDR3 DNA follows: TGTGCCAGTAGTATGGCGGGAGGAACCGAGACCCAGTACTTC.

The chain links TRBV19 to TRBJ2-1; TRBD2 aligns across 7 bases. The V gene's germline CDR1 is LNHDA and CDR2 SQIVND (reference sequence). Trimming took 3 bases from V and 3 from J; bases not matched to a gene: 5. This CDR3 region has 15 residues. CDR3 amino acids: CASSMYGLVYNEQFF. The CDR3 DNA follows: TGTGCCAGTAGTATGTATGGACTAGTCTACAATGAGCAGTTCTTC.

The chain couples TRBV5-6 to TRBJ2-7; 9 bases align to TRBD1. The germline CDR1 and CDR2 sequences are SGHDT and YYEEEE. Trimming cost V 4 bases and J 5 bases; bases outside gene matches: 10. The CDR3 runs 15 residues. DNA for the CDR3: TGTGCCAGCAGCCCGGGTGGGACAGGGCCGAACGAGCAGTACTTC. Translation: CASSPGGTGPNEQYF.

This clone appeared a single time. The genes are TRBV6-6 and TRBJ1-2; D is perhaps TRBD1 (5 bases). The V gene lost 7 bases and the J gene lost 2 bases, with 17 bases spanning the gap. Germline assignment: CDR1 MNHNY and CDR2 SVGAGI (reference sequence). The CDR3 length is 15 residues. This CDR3 reads CASTTQDKLNYGYTF. The CDR3 DNA follows: TGTGCCAGCACCACCCAGGACAAATTGAACTATGGCTACACCTTC.

This clone appeared a single time. Other DNA sequences within the sample encode an identical CDR3. The chain recombines TRBV5-4 with TRBJ1-2; D ambiguous. Trimming took 6 bases from V and 5 from J, leaving 14 bases between them. This CDR3 spans 13 amino acids. Germline lookup yields CDR1 SGHNT and CDR2 YYREEE (reference sequence). The CDR3 DNA reads TGTGCCAGCAATCCAACGGGAGTATATGGCTACACCTTC. The encoded protein is CASNPTGVYGYTF.

The chain is built from TRBV27 and TRBJ1-5; 8 nucleotides line up with TRBD1. Germline assignment: CDR1 MNHEY and CDR2 SMNVEV (reference sequence). This CDR3 is 17 amino acids long. J was trimmed by 0 bases and V by 7 bases; bases with no gene match: 11. The CDR3 here is CASIETGEVNSNQPQHF. CDR3 coding DNA: TGTGCCAGCATCGAGACAGGGGAGGTAAATAGCAATCAGCCCCAGCATTTT.

The CDR3 sequence: CASSLERTGLEAFF. CDR3 DNA: TGTGCCAGCAGCTTAGAGCGTACAGGGCTTGAAGCTTTCTTT. This chain joins TRBV7-9 and TRBJ1-1, with D perhaps TRBD1 (6 bases). The CDR3 runs to 14 residues. The ends were cut back, 1 base at V and 7 bases at J, with 13 bases in the middle. The germline gives CDR1 SEHNR, CDR2 FQNEAQ (reference sequence).

This clone turned up a few times. The rearrangement joins TRBV6-4 to TRBJ1-5; D is unclear. Trimming stripped 4 bases from V and 0 bases from J, with 7 bases between. The germline CDR1 and CDR2 sequences are MRHNA and SNTAGT. The CDR3 length is 14 residues. The CDR3 DNA follows: TGTGCCAGCAGTGGGGAGTTTAGCAATCAGCCCCAGCATTTT. It is translated as CASSGEFSNQPQHF.

The chain recombines TRBV14 with TRBJ2-7; D possibly corresponds to TRBD2 (5 bases). Germline V gene data show CDR1 as SGHDN and CDR2 as FVKESK. This CDR3 has 14 residues. The ends were cut back, 6 bases at V and 4 bases at J, with 16 bases in the middle. The CDR3 loop reads CASSSRRGRYEQYF. The CDR3 nucleotides are TGTGCCAGCAGTAGCCGTCGGGGTAGGTACGAGCAGTACTTC.

The V and J genes are TRBV19 and TRBJ2-1; D call uncertain. The CDR3 runs to 13 residues. Per the germline V gene, CDR1 is LNHDA and CDR2 is SQIVND (reference sequence). Trimming removed 10 bases from V and 10 bases from J, with 20 bases in between. The CDR3 nucleotides read TGTGCCATTTCGAATGGGCCTTTTGGGGAGCAGTTCTTC. Residues: CAISNGPFGEQFF.

The sample holds a few counts of this clone. The V and J genes are TRBV7-2 and TRBJ2-7; D is uncertain. The CDR3 runs to 13 residues. V was pared by 5 bases and J by 3 bases, with 11 bases between. The germline V gene has CDR1 SGHTA and CDR2 FQGNSA. CDR3 bases: TGTGCCAGCAGCACCAGACATGGCTACGAGCAGTACTTC. Encoded protein: CASSTRHGYEQYF.

The V gene is TRBV11-2, the J gene TRBJ1-4; 9 bases line up with TRBD1. The CDR3 contains 15 residues. V was pared by 3 bases and J by 8 bases, with 7 bases of the junction left unmatched. The V gene's germline CDR1 is SGHAT and CDR2 FQNNGV. Written as DNA, the CDR3 is TGTGCCAGCAGCTTTCGGGGACAGGGAAGCGAAAAACTGTTTTTT. It translates to CASSFRGQGSEKLFF. Based on the CDR3 plus reference TRBV11-2 and TRBJ1-4, the full variable domain is EAGVAQSPRYKIIEKRQSVAFWCNPISGHATLYWYQQILGQGPKLLIQFQNNGVVDDSQLPKDRFSAERLKGVDSTLKIQPAKLEDSAVYLCASSFRGQGSEKLFFGSGTQLSVL.